Sequencing of this TCR beta chain was carried out in a study of beta chain features in type 1 diabetes. Expressed TCRB transcripts got sequenced, as all isolated RNA was reverse transcribed. TCRdb keeps only in-frame clones here, not all; method: immunoSEQ multiplex PCR. The table records around 300,000 clones, 15% of them present only once. There are 16 residues in the CDR3. V lost 3 bases and J lost 0; bases outside the gene matches: 4. The V gene's germline CDR1 is SGHTA and CDR2 FQGNSA. The study, taken as a whole, reports: Patients with Type 1 diabetes showed moderately but significantly shorter TCRB CDR3s in all four CD4+ subsets. Naive, central memory and regulatory TCRB repertoires appeared more similar among patients than healthy donors. Patients with type 1 diabetes carried fewer insertions and had more deletions at their VDJ junctions. Any HLA effect on TCRB rearrangement was left unresolved by small sub-analyses.

Note on this clone: Antigen unknown.

Purity exceeded 95% in all sorted populations. The J gene is TRBJ2-2, the V gene TRBV7-2, with TRBD2 matching 7 bases. This TCR was sampled from a man younger than 35 with type 1 diabetes. Sequences were obtained from naive CD4+ T cells from blood. CDR3 residues: CASSFLLAANTGELFF. DNA for the CDR3: TGTGCCAGCAGCTTTCTTCTAGCGGCGAACACCGGGGAGCTGTTTTTT. The full variable domain, its missing parts supplied by reference TRBV7-2 and TRBJ2-2, is GAGVSQSPSNKVTEKGKDVELRCDPISGHTALYWYRQSLGQGLEFLIYFQGNSAPDKSGLPSDRFSAERTGGSVSTLTIQRTQQEDSAVYLCASSFLLAANTGELFFGEGSRLTVL.